This passage covers 5 T cell receptor beta chains from one sample sequenced in a study of CD4+ T cells in melanoma. Generated by immunoSEQ multiplex PCR, the TCRdb table keeps only in-frame clones and is missing some. The sample contains roughly 18,000 clones, about 83% of which appear only once. Sequencing used cells from a culture (not recorded whether cultured in vitro). These receptors were collected from a human donor with melanoma.

V gene TRBV30 combines with J gene TRBJ2-7; D gene unclear. Germline loops: CDR1 GTSNPN, CDR2 SVGIG (reference sequence). The CDR3 spans 14 residues. The V and J ends lost 3 bases and 1 base respectively, with 13 bases between them. CDR3 loop: CAWRPDWFSYEQYF. The CDR3 DNA sequence: TGTGCCTGGAGGCCAGACTGGTTTTCCTACGAGCAGTACTTC.

The CDR3 DNA follows: TGTGCCAGCAGTTCAGGGTGGGGATATGGCTACACCTTC. Translation: CASSSGWGYGYTF. This sequence joins TRBV7-3 and TRBJ1-2; D may be TRBD1 (5 bases). This CDR3 region has 13 residues. V was trimmed by 6 bases and J by 5 bases, leaving 13 bases between them. Germline lookup yields CDR1 SGHTA and CDR2 FQGTGA. Drawing the rest from reference TRBV7-3 and TRBJ1-2, the complete variable domain is GAGVSQTPSNKVTEKGKYVELRCDPISGHTALYWYRQSLGQGPEFLIYFQGTGAADDSGLPNDRFFAVRPEGSVSTLKIQRTERGDSAVYLCASSSGWGYGYTFGSGTRLTVV.

The rearrangement links TRBV11-2 to TRBJ1-1; D call uncertain. V was cut by 5 bases and J by 6 bases, with 16 bases left in between. This CDR3 has 14 residues. The germline V gene has CDR1 SGHAT and CDR2 FQNNGV. The CDR3 DNA follows: TGTGCCAGCAGCCCCGGACGTTCGTGGGCTGAAGCTTTCTTT. Its protein is CASSPGRSWAEAFF.

V gene TRBV7-6 combines with J gene TRBJ1-1; possible D gene TRBD1, 5 bases. This CDR3 has 13 amino acids. The V gene lost 0 bases and the J gene lost 5 bases, with 7 bases spanning the gap. CDR1 SGHVS and CDR2 FNYEAQ come from the germline V gene. CDR3: CASSLAGTTEAFF. In nucleotides, the CDR3 is TGTGCCAGCAGCTTAGCAGGGACGACTGAAGCTTTCTTT.

CDR3 sequence: CASSLANYEQFF. In nucleotides, the CDR3 is TGTGCCAGCAGCTTGGCCAACTATGAGCAGTTCTTC. The rearrangement links TRBV5-5 to TRBJ2-1; D is uncertain. Germline V gives CDR1 SGHKS, CDR2 YYEKEE (reference sequence). This CDR3 region has 12 residues. Deletions cut 0 bases from V and 8 bases from J, with 6 bases between.